This T cell receptor beta chain was captured by sequencing in a study of shared clonotypes between healthy human individuals. Across the study: CD4 naive cells filled three plates per donor, CD4 memory three, CD8 naive two and CD8 memory one.

This CDR3 contains 12 residues. The germline gives CDR1 SGHTA, CDR2 FQGNSA. V was cut by 0 bases and J by 4 bases, with 3 bases left in between. The assay was immunoSEQ multiplex PCR, and TCRdb's table has in-frame clones only and misses some. Here the sample spans around 2.5 million clones, over 85% being singletons. The chain is built from TRBV7-2 and TRBJ2-5; D is ambiguous. The sample was naive CD4+ T cells from PBMCs. Subset defined: CD45RA+ positively selected. The origin of this receptor is a man between 18 and 35 years old in good health. Some clones in this sample may be carry-over from other donors' samples. CDR3 nucleotide sequence: TGTGCCAGCAGCTTAGCCCTAGAGACCCAGTACTTC. Translation: CASSLALETQYF.